This TCR beta chain appears in the sequencing data of a study of beta chain features in type 1 diabetes. Deletions cut 4 bases from V and 1 base from J, with 10 bases between. CDR3 size: 14 residues. Germline assignment: CDR1 LGHNA and CDR2 YNFKEQ. All of the isolated RNA was reverse transcribed, so expressed TCRB transcripts were sequenced. Clones were sequenced by immunoSEQ multiplex PCR, and TCRdb holds only the in-frame ones, with some missing. The repertoire holds 400,000 to 550,000 clones, with 9.5% to 12% as singletons. Sorted CD4+ subsets: naive, central memory, regulatory, stem cell-like memory (CD45RO/CCR7/CD25/CD127/CD95/CD27 panel).

The receptor comes from a woman between 18 and 29 years old in good health. The chain joins TRBV4-2 to TRBJ1-1, with D maybe TRBD1 (5 bases). Sequences were obtained from naive CD4+ T cells from blood. The CDR3: CASSPKGENTEAFF. The CDR3 region has the DNA TGTGCCAGCAGCCCCAAAGGGGAGAACACTGAAGCTTTCTTT.